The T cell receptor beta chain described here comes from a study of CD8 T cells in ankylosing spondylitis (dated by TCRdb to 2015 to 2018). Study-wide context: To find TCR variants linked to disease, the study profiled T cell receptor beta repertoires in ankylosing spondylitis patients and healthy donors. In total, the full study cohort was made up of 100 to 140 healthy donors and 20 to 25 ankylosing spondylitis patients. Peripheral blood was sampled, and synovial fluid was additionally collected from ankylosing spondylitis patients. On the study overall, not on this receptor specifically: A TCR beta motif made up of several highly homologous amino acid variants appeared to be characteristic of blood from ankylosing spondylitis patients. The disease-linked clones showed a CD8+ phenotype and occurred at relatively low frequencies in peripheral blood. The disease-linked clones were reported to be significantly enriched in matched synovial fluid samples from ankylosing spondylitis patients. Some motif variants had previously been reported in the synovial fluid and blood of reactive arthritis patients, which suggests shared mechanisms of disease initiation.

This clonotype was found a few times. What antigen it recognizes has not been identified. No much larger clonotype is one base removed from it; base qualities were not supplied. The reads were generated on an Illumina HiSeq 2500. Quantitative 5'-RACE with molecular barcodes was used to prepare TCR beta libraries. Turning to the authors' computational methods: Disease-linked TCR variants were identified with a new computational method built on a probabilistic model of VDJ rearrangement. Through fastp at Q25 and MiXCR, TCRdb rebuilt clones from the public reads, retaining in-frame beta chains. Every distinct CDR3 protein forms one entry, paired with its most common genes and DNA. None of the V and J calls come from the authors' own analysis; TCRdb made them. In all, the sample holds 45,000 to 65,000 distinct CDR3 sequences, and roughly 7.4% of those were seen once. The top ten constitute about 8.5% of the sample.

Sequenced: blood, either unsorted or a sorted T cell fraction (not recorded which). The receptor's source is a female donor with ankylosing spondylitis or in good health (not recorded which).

Here the CDR3 is given as CASTRQEMNTEAFF. The DNA reads TGTGCCAGTACCCGACAGGAAATGAACACTGAAGCTTTCTTT. The chain links TRBV19 with TRBJ1-1, with a weak D call of TRBD1 (6 bases match). There are 14 amino acids in the CDR3, from cysteine to phenylalanine inclusive. Just the 42-base CDR3 DNA is kept, in frame starting at base 1. V gives up 7 bases and J gives up 0 bases, and the segment between their germline ends measures 12 bases. From a lookup of the germline V gene (reference sequence), CDR1 and CDR2 are LNHDA and SQIVND.